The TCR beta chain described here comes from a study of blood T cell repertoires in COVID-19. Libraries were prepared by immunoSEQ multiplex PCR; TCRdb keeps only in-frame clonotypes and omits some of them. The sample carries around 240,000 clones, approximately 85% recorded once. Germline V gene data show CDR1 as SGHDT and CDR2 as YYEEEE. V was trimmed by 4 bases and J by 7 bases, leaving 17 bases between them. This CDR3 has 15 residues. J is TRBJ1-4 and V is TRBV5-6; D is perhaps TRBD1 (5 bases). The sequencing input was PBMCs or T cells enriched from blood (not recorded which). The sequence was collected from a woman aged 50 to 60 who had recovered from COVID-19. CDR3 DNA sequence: TGTGCCAGCAGCCCCGGGACGGGAGGTGGTGAAAAACTGTTTTTT. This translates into CASSPGTGGGEKLFF. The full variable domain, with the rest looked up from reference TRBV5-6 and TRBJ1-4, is DAGVTQSPTHLIKTRGQQVTLRCSPKSGHDTVSWYQQALGQGPQFIFQYYEEEERQRGNFPDRFSGHQFPNYSSELNVNALLLGDSALYLCASSPGTGGGEKLFFGSGTQLSVL.